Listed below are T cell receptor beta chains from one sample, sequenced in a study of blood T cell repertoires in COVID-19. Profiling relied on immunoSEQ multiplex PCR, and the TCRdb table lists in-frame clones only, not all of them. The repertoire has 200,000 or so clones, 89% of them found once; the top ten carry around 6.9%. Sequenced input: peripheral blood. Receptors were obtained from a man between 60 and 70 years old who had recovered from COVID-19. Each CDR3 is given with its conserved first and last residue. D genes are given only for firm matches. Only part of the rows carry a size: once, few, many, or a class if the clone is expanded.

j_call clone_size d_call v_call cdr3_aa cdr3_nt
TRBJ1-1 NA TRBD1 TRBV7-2 CASSDWGTGAIEAFF TGTGCCAGCAGCGACTGGGGGACAGGGGCGATTGAAGCTTTCTTT
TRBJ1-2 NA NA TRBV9 CASSSGGQGYGYTF TGTGCCAGCAGCTCCGGGGGGCAAGGCTATGGCTACACCTTC
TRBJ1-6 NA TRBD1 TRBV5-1 CASNLMGPGQGYNSPLHF TGCGCCAGCAACTTGATGGGACCGGGACAGGGATATAATTCACCCCTCCACTTT
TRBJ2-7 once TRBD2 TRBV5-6 CASSLRTSEQYF TGTGCCAGCAGCTTGAGGACTAGCGAGCAGTACTTC
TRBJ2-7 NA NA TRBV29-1 CSVAGSYEQYF TGCAGCGTCGCAGGGTCCTACGAGCAGTACTTC
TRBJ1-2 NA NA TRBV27 CASSPWGGGYGYTF TGTGCCAGCAGTCCCTGGGGGGGTGGCTATGGCTACACCTTC
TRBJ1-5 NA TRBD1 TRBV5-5 CASTAGTANQPQHF TGTGCCAGCACCGCCGGGACAGCCAATCAGCCCCAGCATTTT
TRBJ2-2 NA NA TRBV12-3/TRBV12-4 CASSLVVAGELFF TGTGCCAGCAGTCTCGTGGTAGCCGGGGAGCTGTTTTTT
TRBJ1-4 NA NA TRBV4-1 CASSQDITATNEKLFF TGCGCCAGCAGCCAAGATATAACAGCAACTAATGAAAAACTGTTTTTT
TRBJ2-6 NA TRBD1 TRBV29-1 CSALTGGSSGANVLTF TGCAGCGCCCTGACAGGGGGATCCTCTGGGGCCAACGTCCTGACTTTC
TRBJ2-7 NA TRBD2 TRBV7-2 CASGTGGYEQYF TGTGCCTCCGGTACGGGGGGATACGAGCAGTACTTC
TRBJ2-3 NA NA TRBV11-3 CASSLDGVSTDTQYF TGTGCCAGCAGCTTAGACGGGGTTAGCACAGATACGCAGTATTTT
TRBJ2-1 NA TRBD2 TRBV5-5 CASSSPSGGDLYNEQFF TGTGCCAGCAGCTCCCCTAGCGGGGGGGACCTTTACAATGAGCAGTTCTTC
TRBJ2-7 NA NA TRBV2 CASSGAVEQYF TGTGCCAGCAGTGGGGCCGTCGAGCAGTACTTC